This T cell receptor (beta chain) was found in a study of shared clonotypes between healthy human individuals. Findings of the study overall: Rarefaction indicated that sorted-subset sequencing remained incomplete although depth was large.

V shed 6 bases and J 6 bases; nucleotides not matched to a gene: 7. Germline-derived CDR1 and CDR2 are SNHLY and FYNNEI. The CDR3 contains 15 residues. A remark on this clone: The antigen is not known.

Subsets obtained from CD4+ cells comprised CD45RA+ naive and CD45RA-negative memory cells. Over several immunoSEQ plates, each subset's genomic DNA was distributed in even portions. Repertoires were generated with immunoSEQ multiplex PCR, while TCRdb's copy carries only in-frame clones and drops some. The sample lists more than 2,000,000 clones; more than 85% were seen once. The clonotype originates from a young man in good health. Some clones in this sample may be carry-over from other donors' samples. The sequencing sample was made of naive CD4+ T cells from PBMCs. Sample subset: CD45RA+ positively selected. J is TRBJ2-1 and V is TRBV2; TRBD1 agrees at 11 bases. Here the CDR3 DNA reads TGTGCCAGCAGGATGGGACAGGGGGAGTTCAATGAGCAGTTCTTC. Translated, it gives CASRMGQGEFNEQFF.